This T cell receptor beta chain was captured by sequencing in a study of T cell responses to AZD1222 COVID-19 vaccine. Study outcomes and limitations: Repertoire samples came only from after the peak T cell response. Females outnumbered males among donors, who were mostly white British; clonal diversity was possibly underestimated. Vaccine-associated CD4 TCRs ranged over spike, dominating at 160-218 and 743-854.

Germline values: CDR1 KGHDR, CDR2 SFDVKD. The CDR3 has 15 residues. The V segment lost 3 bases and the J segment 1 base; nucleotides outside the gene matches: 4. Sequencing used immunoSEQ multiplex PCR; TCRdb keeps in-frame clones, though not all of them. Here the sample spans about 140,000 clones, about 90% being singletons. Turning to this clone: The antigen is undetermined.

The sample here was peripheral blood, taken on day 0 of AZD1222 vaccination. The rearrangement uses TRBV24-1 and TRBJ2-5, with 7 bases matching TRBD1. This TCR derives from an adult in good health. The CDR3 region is CATSDGTAIQETQYF. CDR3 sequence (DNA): TGTGCCACCAGTGATGGGACAGCAATCCAAGAGACCCAGTACTTC.